One and the same sample provided the 29 T cell receptor beta chains below, sequenced in a study of graft-versus-host responses after intestinal transplantation. No antigen has been identified for these receptors. Generated by immunoSEQ multiplex PCR, the TCRdb table keeps only in-frame clones and is missing some. The table records about 120,000 clones, 85% to 95% of them present only once. The source was unstimulated CD4+ T cells sorted from spleen or lymph node cells, collected before intestinal transplant. These TCRs come from a human donor who received an intestinal transplant.

The chain carries TRBV11-3 and TRBJ1-2; unclear D gene. Germline V gene lookup returns CDR1 SGHNT and CDR2 YENEEA. V was cut by 3 bases and J by 2 bases, with 7 bases left in between. CDR3 length equals 13 residues. The CDR3 DNA reads TGTGCCAGCAGCTTCCCTGTGAACTATGGCTACACCTTC. Translated, it gives CASSFPVNYGYTF.

This clone has only one observation. The rearrangement joins TRBV6-4 to TRBJ2-3; TRBD1 aligns across 9 bases. The germline CDR1 and CDR2 sequences are MRHNA and SNTAGT. V lost 6 bases and J lost 3; bases outside the gene matches: 7. The CDR3 is 15 residues long. This CDR3 reads CASSVRDRATDTQYF. Written as DNA, the CDR3 is TGTGCCAGCAGCGTTCGGGACAGGGCAACAGATACGCAGTATTTT.

This clone is a singleton in its sample. Written as DNA, the CDR3 is TGTGCCAGCAGTCGGGGACAGTTGAACACTGAAGCTTTCTTT. Protein product: CASSRGQLNTEAFF. This chain joins TRBV28 and TRBJ1-1; 7 nucleotides line up with TRBD1. The CDR3 is 14 residues long. The J segment lost 0 bases and the V segment lost 5 bases, leaving 3 bases of the junction unmatched. The germline V gene has CDR1 MDHEN and CDR2 SYDVKM.

This chain joins TRBV7-2 and TRBJ2-7, with 9 bases aligning to TRBD1. V was clipped by 1 base and J by 2 bases; unmatched bases: 12. Germline loops: CDR1 SGHTA, CDR2 FQGNSA. The CDR3 has 18 residues. The CDR3 protein is CASSLGGQGIFPTYEQYF. The CDR3 DNA is TGTGCCAGCAGCTTAGGAGGACAGGGGATTTTTCCTACCTACGAGCAGTACTTC.

The chain combines TRBV7-9 with TRBJ2-5; D not resolved. CDR1 and CDR2 from the germline V gene are SEHNR and FQNEAQ (reference sequence). Trimming left V 5 bases short and J 3 bases short, with 19 bases between. This CDR3 is built from 16 residues. Here the CDR3 reads CASSPLLLGWKETQYF. The DNA of the CDR3 is TGTGCCAGCAGCCCCTTACTCTTGGGGTGGAAAGAGACCCAGTACTTC.

The chain couples TRBV11-2 to TRBJ1-2, with D perhaps TRBD1 (5 bases). CDR3 size: 15 residues. The germline CDR1 and CDR2 sequences are SGHAT and FQNNGV. Trimming shortened V by 4 bases and J by 7 bases, and 19 bases separated the two germline ends. DNA for the CDR3: TGTGCCAGCAGCTCTTACGGGGGGGAAATGGGTGGCTACACCTTC. Encoded protein: CASSSYGGEMGGYTF.

This chain connects TRBV5-1 to TRBJ2-7, with 8 bases that match TRBD2. V shed 0 bases, J shed 1 base, and the junction held 6 bases outside the gene matches. CDR1 is SGHRS and CDR2 is YFSETQ in the germline V gene. CDR3 size: 16 residues. The CDR3 nucleotides are TGCGCCAGCAGCTTGGTGTTTGCGGGAGGATCCTACGAGCAGTACTTC. Amino acid sequence: CASSLVFAGGSYEQYF.

The CDR3 here is CASSLVSGGTYYEQYF. The CDR3 DNA reads TGTGCCAGCAGCTTGGTGTCGGGCGGGACCTACTACGAGCAGTACTTC. The chain links TRBV5-6 to TRBJ2-7, with a tentative D call TRBD2 (6 bases). V lost 0 bases, J lost 3 bases, and 16 bases lay in between. Germline V CDR1 and CDR2: SGHDT, YYEEEE. The CDR3 loop spans 16 amino acids.

This chain uses TRBV6-5 with TRBJ2-5; the D gene is possibly TRBD1 (7 bases). The CDR3 runs 14 residues. The V end lost 7 bases, the J end lost 1 base, and 13 bases lay between the germline ends. CDR1 is MNHEY, CDR2 SVGAGI, per germline. The chain's CDR3 is CASTPGGSQETQYF. The CDR3 DNA sequence: TGTGCCAGCACCCCAGGGGGGTCCCAAGAGACCCAGTACTTC.

CDR3 amino acids: CASSVTASGANVLTF. DNA for the CDR3: TGTGCCAGCAGCGTTACAGCCTCTGGGGCCAACGTCCTGACTTTC. This chain connects TRBV9 to TRBJ2-6; D call uncertain. The CDR3 contains 15 residues. The germline gives CDR1 SGDLS, CDR2 YYNGEE. The V end lost 2 bases, the J end lost 0 bases, and 6 bases lay between the germline ends.

The CDR3 region is CASSTSGSSYEQYF. The CDR3 nucleotides are TGTGCCAGTAGTACTAGCGGGAGCTCCTACGAGCAGTACTTC. The gene calls are TRBV19 and TRBJ2-7; 10 positions match TRBD2. The CDR3 spans 14 residues. The germline gives CDR1 LNHDA, CDR2 SQIVND (reference sequence). Trimming at V came to 4 bases and at J to 0 bases, leaving 0 bases not matched to a gene. The complete variable domain, with remaining parts taken from reference TRBV19 and TRBJ2-7, reads DGGITQSPKYLFRKEGQNVTLSCEQNLNHDAMYWYRQDPGQGLRLIYYSQIVNDFQKGDIAEGYSVSREKKESFPLTVTSAQKNPTAFYLCASSTSGSSYEQYFGPGTRLTVT.

The chain is built from TRBV15 and TRBJ1-2, with D unclear. Trimming took 1 base from V and 4 from J, leaving 16 bases between them. CDR3 size: 16 residues. Germline loops: CDR1 LNHNV, CDR2 YYDKDF (reference sequence). CDR3 in amino acids: CATSRVGQAYLYGYTF. The CDR3 bases are TGTGCCACCAGCAGAGTCGGTCAAGCCTACCTCTATGGCTACACCTTC.

The rearrangement links TRBV27 to TRBJ1-2; TRBD1 matches at 12 bases. The CDR3 consists of 14 residues. Germline CDR1 MNHEY, CDR2 SMNVEV (reference sequence). V shed 8 bases, J shed 7 bases, and the junction held 8 bases outside the gene matches. The CDR3 nucleotides are TGTGCCAGCGTCGGGACAGGGGGCGCAGGTGGCTACACCTTC. Amino acid sequence: CASVGTGGAGGYTF.

This rearrangement joins TRBV5-4 to TRBJ2-1, with D perhaps TRBD1 (6 bases). The CDR3 has 16 amino acids. With 4 bases removed from V and 1 base from J, the gap between germline ends came to 15 bases. Germline V gene sequence: CDR1 SGHNT, CDR2 YYREEE (reference sequence). The CDR3 loop is CASSPIRQESYNEQFF. CDR3 nucleotide sequence: TGTGCCAGCAGCCCTATAAGACAGGAATCCTACAATGAGCAGTTCTTC.

The CDR3 bases are TGTGCCAGCAGCCGAAGCTGTCCCGGGACAGTGCCCGTTGGCTACACCTTC. The encoded protein is CASSRSCPGTVPVGYTF. The chain has TRBV21-1 and TRBJ1-2; TRBD1 is the table's D call and was not checked against the DNA. TRBV21-1 is annotated as a pseudogene. CDR3 size: 17 residues.

This clone has a single count. This chain uses TRBV9 with TRBJ2-1; D may be TRBD2 (6 bases). CDR1 and CDR2 from the germline V gene are SGDLS and YYNGEE. This CDR3 region has 15 residues. V was shortened by 3 bases and J by 4 bases, with 14 bases between the two germline ends. The CDR3 sequence is CASSAMGGGYNEQFF. In nucleotides, the CDR3 is TGTGCCAGCAGCGCAATGGGAGGAGGGTACAATGAGCAGTTCTTC.

V usage is TRBV10-1 and J usage is TRBJ1-1, with D perhaps TRBD1 (5 bases). The germline V and J ends were trimmed by 1 base and 3 bases, with 12 bases remaining between them. Germline lookup yields CDR1 WNHNN and CDR2 SYGVQD (reference sequence). The length of the CDR3 is 15 residues. The CDR3 DNA follows: TGCGCCAGCAGTGAGTATAGGGACGGATACACTGAAGCTTTCTTT. This encodes CASSEYRDGYTEAFF.

The CDR3 DNA is TGTGCCAGAGTGGGGGTCCGGGACAGGGAGGAGAGGAACACTGAAGCTTTCTTT. It codes for CARVGVRDREERNTEAFF. V is TRBV19 and J is TRBJ1-1; 9 bases line up with TRBD1. CDR1 is LNHDA and CDR2 is SQIVND in the germline V gene (reference sequence). Unmatched junction bases numbered 18, after V lost 9 bases and J lost 1 base. This CDR3 is built from 18 residues. Looking up the rest from reference TRBV19 and TRBJ1-1 gives the full variable domain: DGGITQSPKYLFRKEGQNVTLSCEQNLNHDAMYWYRQDPGQGLRLIYYSQIVNDFQKGDIAEGYSVSREKKESFPLTVTSAQKNPTAFYLCARVGVRDREERNTEAFFGQGTRLTVV.

The chain combines TRBV29-1 with TRBJ2-2, with TRBD2 as a possible D gene (6 bases). This CDR3 has 12 residues. Between the trimmed V and J ends, which lost 6 bases and 4 bases, there was a span of 9 bases. The germline CDR1 and CDR2 sequences are SQVTM and ANQGSEA. CDR3 DNA: TGCAGCGTGGAGGGGCTCACCGGGGAGCTGTTTTTT. Residues: CSVEGLTGELFF.

There are a few counts of this clone. This chain connects TRBV10-3 to TRBJ1-2; D is perhaps TRBD1 (5 bases). V was cut by 0 bases and J by 7 bases, with 21 bases left in between. The germline V gene encodes CDR1 ENHRY and CDR2 SYGVKD. This CDR3 spans 17 amino acids. CDR3 in DNA: TGTGCCATCAGTGAGTCTTCGAGTCGCCCGGGGCGCGGTGGCTACACCTTC. Translating it yields CAISESSSRPGRGGYTF.

The chain recombines TRBV20-1 with TRBJ2-5; D is unclear. CDR3 length: 11 residues. Germline V lookup: CDR1 DFQATT, CDR2 SNEGSKA (reference sequence). Trimming shortened V by 4 bases and J by 2 bases, and 5 bases separated the two germline ends. The CDR3 DNA reads TGCAGTGCTAAAGTACAAGAGACCCAGTACTTC. Translation gives CSAKVQETQYF.

In this sample, this clone turned up a few times. The chain joins TRBV28 to TRBJ2-7; TRBD2 matches 7 bases. V lost 2 bases to trimming and J lost 3 bases; unmatched junction nucleotides: 4. The germline CDR1 and CDR2 sequences are MDHEN and SYDVKM. This CDR3 contains 14 residues. The CDR3, as DNA: TGTGCCAGCAGTTTAAGGCGGGAGTTCTACGAGCAGTACTTC. Residues: CASSLRREFYEQYF.

V usage is TRBV10-3 and J usage is TRBJ2-1; D possibly corresponds to TRBD2 (6 bases). Germline loops: CDR1 ENHRY, CDR2 SYGVKD. Deletions cut 6 bases from V and 5 bases from J, with 8 bases between. The CDR3 totals 12 residues. CDR3 coding DNA: TGTGCCATCAGGAGACTAGACAATGAGCAGTTCTTC. Its protein product is CAIRRLDNEQFF.

The chain carries TRBV10-3 and TRBJ2-3; 8 positions agree with TRBD2. Germline V CDR1 and CDR2: ENHRY, SYGVKD. V trimming: 5 bases; J trimming: 0 bases; junction bases outside the gene matches: 7. The CDR3 has 16 residues. This chain's CDR3 is CAISHTSGSSTDTQYF. DNA of the CDR3: TGTGCCATCAGTCACACTAGCGGCTCTAGCACAGATACGCAGTATTTT.

V is TRBV7-2 and J is TRBJ2-5, with TRBD2 matching 9 bases. This CDR3 comprises 16 residues. Germline lookup yields CDR1 SGHTA and CDR2 FQGNSA. V was clipped by 3 bases and J by 5 bases; unmatched bases: 10. Here the CDR3 DNA reads TGTGCCAGCAGCTTCCAGTCAGCGGGAGGAGGGGAGACCCAGTACTTC. It is translated as CASSFQSAGGGETQYF. The variable domain in full, completed from reference TRBV7-2 and TRBJ2-5, reads GAGVSQSPSNKVTEKGKDVELRCDPISGHTALYWYRQSLGQGLEFLIYFQGNSAPDKSGLPSDRFSAERTGGSVSTLTIQRTQQEDSAVYLCASSFQSAGGGETQYFGPGTRLLVL.

The chain has TRBV10-1 and TRBJ2-1; TRBD2 aligns across 7 bases. Germline V gene sequence: CDR1 WNHNN, CDR2 SYGVQD (reference sequence). This CDR3 region has 16 residues. After removal of 5 bases from V and 8 bases from J, the junction contained 15 bases not matched to a gene. Written as DNA, the CDR3 is TGCGCCAGCAGTCCTAGCGGAGTGGGTCGGTGGGATGAGCAGTTCTTC. As protein: CASSPSGVGRWDEQFF.

The V gene is TRBV5-6, the J gene TRBJ2-1, with a tentative D call TRBD2 (6 bases). The germline gives CDR1 SGHDT, CDR2 YYEEEE. The CDR3 loop spans 15 amino acids. Trimming cost V 7 bases and J 2 bases, with 16 bases left between them. CDR3 sequence reads: CASGRGGTPYNEQFF. CDR3 in DNA: TGTGCCAGCGGAAGGGGCGGGACCCCCTACAATGAGCAGTTCTTC.

The chain is built from TRBV9 and TRBJ2-7, with D perhaps matching TRBD2 (6 bases). Between the trimmed V and J ends, which lost 2 bases and 0 bases, there was a span of 12 bases. Germline V gene data show CDR1 as SGDLS and CDR2 as YYNGEE. The CDR3 length is 15 residues. DNA for the CDR3: TGTGCCAGCAGCGTGGGGACTTCAAGCTCCTACGAGCAGTACTTC. It translates to CASSVGTSSSYEQYF.

The chain couples TRBV18 to TRBJ2-5, with D hard to call. The length of the CDR3 is 11 residues. Trimming took 5 bases from V and 2 from J, leaving 3 bases between them. Germline assignment: CDR1 KGHSH and CDR2 LQKENI. CDR3 DNA: TGTGCCAGCTCAGAACAAGAGACCCAGTACTTC. Protein sequence: CASSEQETQYF.